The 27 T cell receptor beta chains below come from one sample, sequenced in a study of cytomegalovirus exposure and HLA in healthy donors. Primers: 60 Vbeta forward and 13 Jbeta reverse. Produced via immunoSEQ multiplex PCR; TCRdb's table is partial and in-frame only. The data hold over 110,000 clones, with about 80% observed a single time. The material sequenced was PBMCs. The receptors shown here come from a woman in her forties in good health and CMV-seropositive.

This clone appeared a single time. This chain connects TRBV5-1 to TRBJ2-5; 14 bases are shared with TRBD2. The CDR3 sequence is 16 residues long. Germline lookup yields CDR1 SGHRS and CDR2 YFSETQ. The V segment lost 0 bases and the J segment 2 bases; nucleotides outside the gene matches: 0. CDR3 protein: CASSLGTSGGQETQYF. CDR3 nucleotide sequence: TGCGCCAGCAGCTTGGGGACTAGCGGGGGGCAAGAGACCCAGTACTTC.

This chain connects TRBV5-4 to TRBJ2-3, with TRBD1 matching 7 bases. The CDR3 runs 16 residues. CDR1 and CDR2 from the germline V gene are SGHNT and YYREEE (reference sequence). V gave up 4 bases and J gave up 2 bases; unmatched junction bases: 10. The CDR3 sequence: CASSNHRDSFTDTQYF. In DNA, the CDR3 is TGTGCCAGCAGCAACCACCGGGACAGCTTCACAGATACGCAGTATTTT. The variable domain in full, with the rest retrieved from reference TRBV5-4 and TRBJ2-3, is ETGVTQSPTHLIKTRGQQVTLRCSSQSGHNTVSWYQQALGQGPQFIFQYYREEENGRGNFPPRFSGLQFPNYSSELNVNALELDDSALYLCASSNHRDSFTDTQYFGPGTRLTVL.

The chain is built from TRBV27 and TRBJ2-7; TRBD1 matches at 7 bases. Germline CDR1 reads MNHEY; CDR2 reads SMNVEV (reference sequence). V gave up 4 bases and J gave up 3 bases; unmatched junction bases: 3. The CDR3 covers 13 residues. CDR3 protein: CASSSRDSYEQYF. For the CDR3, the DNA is TGTGCCAGCAGTTCCCGGGACAGCTACGAGCAGTACTTC.

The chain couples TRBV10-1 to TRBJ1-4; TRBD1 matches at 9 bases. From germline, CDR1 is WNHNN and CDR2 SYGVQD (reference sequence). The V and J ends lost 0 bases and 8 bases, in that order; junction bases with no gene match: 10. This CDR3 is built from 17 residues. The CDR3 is CASSESLTGGAEEKLFF. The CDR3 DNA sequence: TGCGCCAGCAGTGAGTCGTTAACAGGGGGCGCAGAAGAAAAACTGTTTTTT.

The CDR3 loop is CASSQVETGGNEQYF. The CDR3, as DNA: TGCGCCAGCAGCCAAGTGGAAACAGGGGGTAACGAGCAGTACTTC. This chain joins TRBV4-1 and TRBJ2-7; 8 nucleotides match TRBD1. Germline V lookup: CDR1 MGHRA, CDR2 YSYEKL. The CDR3 contains 15 residues. V was pared by 1 base and J by 5 bases, with 7 bases of the junction left unmatched.

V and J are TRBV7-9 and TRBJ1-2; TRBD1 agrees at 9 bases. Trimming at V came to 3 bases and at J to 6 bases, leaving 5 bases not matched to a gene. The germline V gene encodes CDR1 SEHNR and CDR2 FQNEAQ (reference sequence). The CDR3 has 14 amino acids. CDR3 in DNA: TGTGCCAGCAGCTTGGGACAGGGAATAGATGGCTACACCTTC. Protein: CASSLGQGIDGYTF. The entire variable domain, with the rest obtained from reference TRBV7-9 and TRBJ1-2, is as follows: DTGVSQNPRHKITKRGQNVTFRCDPISEHNRLYWYRQTLGQGPEFLTYFQNEAQLEKSRLLSDRFSAERPKGSFSTLEIQRTEQGDSAMYLCASSLGQGIDGYTFGSGTRLTVV.

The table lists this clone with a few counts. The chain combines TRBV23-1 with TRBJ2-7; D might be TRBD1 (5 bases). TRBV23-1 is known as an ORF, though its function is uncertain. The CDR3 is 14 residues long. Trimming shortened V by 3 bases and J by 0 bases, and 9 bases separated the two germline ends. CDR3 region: CASSHDRDSYEQYF. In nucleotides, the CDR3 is TGCGCCAGCAGTCACGACAGAGACTCCTACGAGCAGTACTTC.

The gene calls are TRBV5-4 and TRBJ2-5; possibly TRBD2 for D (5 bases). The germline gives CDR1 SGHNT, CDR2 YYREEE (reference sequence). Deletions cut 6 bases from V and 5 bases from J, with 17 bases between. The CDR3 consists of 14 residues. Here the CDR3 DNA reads TGTGCCAGCACCCCCGGTAGGGAGAGGGAGACCCAGTACTTC. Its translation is CASTPGRERETQYF.

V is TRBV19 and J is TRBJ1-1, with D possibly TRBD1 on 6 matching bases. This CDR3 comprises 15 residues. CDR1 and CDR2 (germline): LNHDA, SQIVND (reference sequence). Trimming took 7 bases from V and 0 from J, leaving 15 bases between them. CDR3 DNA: TGTGCCAGTAAGGGGGAAGGGGGGGTGAACACTGAAGCTTTCTTT. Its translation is CASKGEGGVNTEAFF.

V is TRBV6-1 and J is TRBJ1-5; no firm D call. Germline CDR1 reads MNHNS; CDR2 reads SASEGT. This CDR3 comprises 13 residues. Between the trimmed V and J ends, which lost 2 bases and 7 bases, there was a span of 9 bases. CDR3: CASSEKGGQPQHF. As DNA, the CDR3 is TGTGCCAGCAGTGAAAAGGGAGGACAGCCCCAGCATTTT.

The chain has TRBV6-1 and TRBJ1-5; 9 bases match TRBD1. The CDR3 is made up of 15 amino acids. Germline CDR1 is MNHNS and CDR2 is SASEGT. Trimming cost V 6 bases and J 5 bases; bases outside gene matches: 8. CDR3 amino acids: CASRARTGADQPQHF. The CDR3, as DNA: TGTGCCAGCAGGGCCAGGACAGGGGCGGATCAGCCCCAGCATTTT.

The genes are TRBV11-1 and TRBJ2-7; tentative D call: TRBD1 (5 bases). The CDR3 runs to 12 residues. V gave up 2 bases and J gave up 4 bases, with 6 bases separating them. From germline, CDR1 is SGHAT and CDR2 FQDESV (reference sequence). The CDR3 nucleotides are TGTGCCAGCAGCTTACAGGGATACGAGCAGTACTTC. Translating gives CASSLQGYEQYF.

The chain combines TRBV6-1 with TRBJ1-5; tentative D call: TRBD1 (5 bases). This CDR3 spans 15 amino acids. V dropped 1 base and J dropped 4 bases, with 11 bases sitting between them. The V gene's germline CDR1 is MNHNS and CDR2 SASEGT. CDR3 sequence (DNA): TGTGCCAGCAGTGAAGACCCCTCAGGGAATCAGCCCCAGCATTTT. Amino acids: CASSEDPSGNQPQHF.

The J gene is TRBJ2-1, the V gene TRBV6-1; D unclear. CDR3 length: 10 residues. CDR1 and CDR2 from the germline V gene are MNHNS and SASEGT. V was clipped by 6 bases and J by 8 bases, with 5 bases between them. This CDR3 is CASSVYEQFF. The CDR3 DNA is TGTGCCAGCAGCGTCTATGAGCAGTTCTTC.

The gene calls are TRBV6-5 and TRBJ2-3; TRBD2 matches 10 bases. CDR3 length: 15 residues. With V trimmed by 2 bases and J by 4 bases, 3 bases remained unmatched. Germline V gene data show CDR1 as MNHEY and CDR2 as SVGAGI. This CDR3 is CASSYGLAGADTQYF. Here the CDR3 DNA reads TGTGCCAGCAGTTACGGGCTAGCGGGAGCAGATACGCAGTATTTT.

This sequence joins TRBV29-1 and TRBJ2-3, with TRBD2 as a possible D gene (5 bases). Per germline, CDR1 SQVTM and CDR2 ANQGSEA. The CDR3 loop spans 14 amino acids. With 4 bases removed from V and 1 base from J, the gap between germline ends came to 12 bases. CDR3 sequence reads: CSVGSDVGTDTQYF. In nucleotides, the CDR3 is TGCAGCGTTGGTAGCGATGTTGGCACAGATACGCAGTATTTT.

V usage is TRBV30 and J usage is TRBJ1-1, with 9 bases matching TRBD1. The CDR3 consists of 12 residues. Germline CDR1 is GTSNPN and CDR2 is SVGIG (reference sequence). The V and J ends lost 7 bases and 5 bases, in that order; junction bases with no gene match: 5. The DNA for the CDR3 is TGTGCCTACCGGACAGGGGTAACTGAAGCTTTCTTT. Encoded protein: CAYRTGVTEAFF.

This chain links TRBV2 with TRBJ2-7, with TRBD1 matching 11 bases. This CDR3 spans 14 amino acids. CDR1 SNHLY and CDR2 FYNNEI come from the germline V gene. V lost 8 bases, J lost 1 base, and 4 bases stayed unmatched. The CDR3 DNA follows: TGTGCCAGCCAGAGGGACAGGGGGTCCTACGAGCAGTACTTC. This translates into CASQRDRGSYEQYF.

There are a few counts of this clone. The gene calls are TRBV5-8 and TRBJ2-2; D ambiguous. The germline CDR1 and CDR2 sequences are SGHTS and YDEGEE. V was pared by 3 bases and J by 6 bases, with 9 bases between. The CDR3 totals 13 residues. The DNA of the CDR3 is TGTGCCAGCAGCTCTCAACGGGCCGGGGAGCTGTTTTTT. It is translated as CASSSQRAGELFF.

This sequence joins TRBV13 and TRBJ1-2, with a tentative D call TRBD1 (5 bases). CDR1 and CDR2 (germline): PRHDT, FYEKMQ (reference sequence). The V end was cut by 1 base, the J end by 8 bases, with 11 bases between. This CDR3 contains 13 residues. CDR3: CASSLAGVGGYTF. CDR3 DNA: TGTGCCAGCAGCTTAGCGGGGGTCGGGGGCTACACCTTC.

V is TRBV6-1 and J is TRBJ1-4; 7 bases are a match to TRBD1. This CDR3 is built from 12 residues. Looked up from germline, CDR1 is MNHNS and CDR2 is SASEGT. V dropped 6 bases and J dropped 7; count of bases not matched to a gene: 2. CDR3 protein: CASRAGGEKLFF. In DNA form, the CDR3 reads TGTGCCAGCAGGGCAGGGGGTGAAAAACTGTTTTTT.

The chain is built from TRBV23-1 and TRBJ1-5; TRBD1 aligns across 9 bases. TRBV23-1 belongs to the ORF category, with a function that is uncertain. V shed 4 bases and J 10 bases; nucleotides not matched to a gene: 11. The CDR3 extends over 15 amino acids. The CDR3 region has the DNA TGCGCCAGCAGTCTCCCCGAGACAGGGGGACGCCCCCAGCATTTT. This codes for CASSLPETGGRPQHF.

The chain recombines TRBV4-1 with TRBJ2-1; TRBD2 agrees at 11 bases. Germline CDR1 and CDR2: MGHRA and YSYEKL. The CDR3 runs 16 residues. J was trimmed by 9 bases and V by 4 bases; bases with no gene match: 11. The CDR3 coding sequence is TGCGCCAGCAGCCCCCGGGTAGCGGGAGGGCCACGTGAGCAGTTCTTC. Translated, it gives CASSPRVAGGPREQFF.

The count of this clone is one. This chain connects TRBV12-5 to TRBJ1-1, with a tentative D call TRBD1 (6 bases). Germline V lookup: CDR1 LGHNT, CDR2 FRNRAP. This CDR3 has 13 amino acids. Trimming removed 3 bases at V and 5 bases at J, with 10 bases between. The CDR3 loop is CASGFEGGTEAFF. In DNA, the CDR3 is TGTGCTAGTGGTTTTGAGGGGGGGACTGAAGCTTTCTTT.

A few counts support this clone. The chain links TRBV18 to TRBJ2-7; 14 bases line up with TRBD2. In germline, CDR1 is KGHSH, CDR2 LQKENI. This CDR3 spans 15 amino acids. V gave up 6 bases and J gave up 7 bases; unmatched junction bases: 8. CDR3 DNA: TGTGCCAGCTCCCGACTAGCGGGAGGGCTTGAGGAGCAGTACTTC. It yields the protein CASSRLAGGLEEQYF.

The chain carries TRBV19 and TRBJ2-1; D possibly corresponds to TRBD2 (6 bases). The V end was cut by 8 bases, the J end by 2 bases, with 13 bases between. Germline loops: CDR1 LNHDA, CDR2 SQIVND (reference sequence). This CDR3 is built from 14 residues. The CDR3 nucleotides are TGTGCCAGTGCCCTTAGCGGACCCTACAATGAGCAGTTCTTC. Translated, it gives CASALSGPYNEQFF.

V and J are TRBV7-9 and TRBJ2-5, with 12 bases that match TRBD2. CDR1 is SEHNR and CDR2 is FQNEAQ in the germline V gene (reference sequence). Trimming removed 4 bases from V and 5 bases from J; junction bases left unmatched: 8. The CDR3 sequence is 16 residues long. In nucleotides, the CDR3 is TGTGCCAGCAGCTCGCCGGGACTAGCGGGCGGGGAGACCCAGTACTTC. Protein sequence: CASSSPGLAGGETQYF.